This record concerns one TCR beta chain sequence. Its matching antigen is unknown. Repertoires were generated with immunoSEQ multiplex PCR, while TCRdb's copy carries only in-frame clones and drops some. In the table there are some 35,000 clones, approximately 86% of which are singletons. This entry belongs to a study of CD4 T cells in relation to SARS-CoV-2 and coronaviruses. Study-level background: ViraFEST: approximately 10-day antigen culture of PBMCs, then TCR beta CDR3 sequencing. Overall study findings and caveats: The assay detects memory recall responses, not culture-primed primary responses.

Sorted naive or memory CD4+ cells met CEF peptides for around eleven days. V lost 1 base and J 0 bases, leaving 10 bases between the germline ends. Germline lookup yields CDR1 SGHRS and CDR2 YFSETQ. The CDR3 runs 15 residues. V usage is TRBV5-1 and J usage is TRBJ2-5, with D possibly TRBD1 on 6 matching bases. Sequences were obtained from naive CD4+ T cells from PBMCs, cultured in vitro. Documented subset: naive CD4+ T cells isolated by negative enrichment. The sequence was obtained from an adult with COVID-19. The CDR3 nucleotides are TGCGCCAGCAGCTTGTGGGGGCAACACCAAGAGACCCAGTACTTC. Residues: CASSLWGQHQETQYF.